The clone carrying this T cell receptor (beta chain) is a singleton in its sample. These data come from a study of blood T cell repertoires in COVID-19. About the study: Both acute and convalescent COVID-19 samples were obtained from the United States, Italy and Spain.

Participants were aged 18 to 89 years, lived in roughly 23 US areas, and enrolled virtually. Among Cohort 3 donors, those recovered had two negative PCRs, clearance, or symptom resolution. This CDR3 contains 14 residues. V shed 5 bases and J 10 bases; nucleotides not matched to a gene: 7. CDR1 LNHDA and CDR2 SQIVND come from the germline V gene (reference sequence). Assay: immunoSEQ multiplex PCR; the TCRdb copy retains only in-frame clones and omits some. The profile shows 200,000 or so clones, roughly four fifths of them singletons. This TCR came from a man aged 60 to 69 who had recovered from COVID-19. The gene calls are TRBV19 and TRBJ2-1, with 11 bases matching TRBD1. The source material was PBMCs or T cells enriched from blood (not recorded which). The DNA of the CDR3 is TGTGCCAGTAGTGCGCGGACAGGGGGCGGAGAGCAGTTCTTC. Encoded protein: CASSARTGGGEQFF.